These 27 T cell receptor beta chains share one sample of origin, sequenced in a study of regulatory T cells in long-lasting Graves disease. Investigators prepared the TCR beta libraries by applying iRepertoire HTBI primers and Arm-PCR of CDR3 regions. TCRdb analysed the multiplex PCR reads with MiXCR anew, one entry per CDR3 protein. This sample yields under 250,000 distinct CDR3 sequences, of which around 20% are seen a single time; approximately 15% belongs to the top ten. Noted time point: newly diagnosed GD, antithyroid drugs for less than 3 months. Extracted RNA from PBMCs served as the source of the TCR library. The sequencing here drew on peripheral blood mononuclear cells (PBMCs), taken at new diagnosis, from a patient treated with antithyroid drugs. The receptors derive from a female donor with Graves disease.

This sequence joins TRBV24-1 and TRBJ2-5, with 7 bases matching TRBD1. V was clipped by 1 base and J by 0 bases; unmatched bases: 1. The CDR3 has 15 amino acids. Per germline, CDR1 KGHDR and CDR2 SFDVKD. CDR3 residues: CATSDFDRDQETQYF. CDR3 nucleotides: TGTGCCACCAGTGATTTTGACAGGGACCAAGAGACCCAGTACTTC.

This clonotype was detected many times. This chain links TRBV5-4 with TRBJ2-2; 9 nucleotides agree with TRBD1. Germline V gene sequence: CDR1 SGHNT, CDR2 YYREEE (reference sequence). The trim removed 1 base at V and 6 bases at J, leaving 1 base unmatched. This CDR3 comprises 14 residues. Written as DNA, the CDR3 is TGTGCCAGCAGCTTGCGACAGGGGGCCGGGGAGCTGTTTTTT. Its protein is CASSLRQGAGELFF.

This clonotype was found many times. The V call is TRBV5-8, the J call TRBJ2-5; TRBD2 aligns across 7 bases. Germline assignment: CDR1 SGHTS and CDR2 YDEGEE. This CDR3 has 16 amino acids. Losses at the gene ends were 4 bases for V and 4 bases for J; bases not matched to a gene: 13. CDR3 residues: CASSPGLAGRAETQYF. DNA of the CDR3: TGTGCCAGCAGCCCCGGGTTAGCAGGGAGGGCAGAGACCCAGTACTTC.

This clonotype has at least ten counts. The chain is built from TRBV7-8 and TRBJ2-4, with a weak D call TRBD2 (6 bases). The V gene's germline CDR1 is SGHVS and CDR2 FQNEAQ. Trimming took off 5 bases at V and 5 bases at J, with 10 bases between the two ends. CDR3 length equals 13 residues. CDR3 nucleotide sequence: TGTGCCAGCAGCATACCGGGGGAAAACATTCAGTACTTC. Its protein is CASSIPGENIQYF.

This clonotype was recorded many times. The chain has TRBV20-1 and TRBJ2-3; D unclear. This CDR3 is built from 15 residues. CDR1 and CDR2 from the germline V gene are DFQATT and SNEGSKA (reference sequence). The V and J ends lost 3 bases and 4 bases respectively, with 17 bases between them. In DNA form, the CDR3 reads TGCAGTGCTAGCGCCCAGGTTCTTTTAGCAGATACGCAGTATTTT. Translation gives CSASAQVLLADTQYF.

V and J are TRBV11-1 and TRBJ1-6, with TRBD1 matching over 8 bases. The CDR3 spans 16 residues. The trim removed 5 bases at V and 6 bases at J, leaving 9 bases unmatched. CDR1 and CDR2 from the germline V gene are SGHAT and FQDESV (reference sequence). CDR3 bases: TGTGCCAGCAGCCCTGACAGGGGAAACCGTAATTCACCCCTCCACTTT. Its translation is CASSPDRGNRNSPLHF.

As concerns this clonotype: A read error may be the cause here, since a much bigger clone is one base away. This CDR3 is missing its conserved last phenylalanine or tryptophan, likely due to a read error. The V call is TRBV5-1, the J call TRBJ2-5, with TRBD1 matching 7 bases. The CDR3 loop spans 13 amino acids. V shed 5 bases, J shed 3 bases, and the junction held 4 bases outside the gene matches. Germline CDR1 is SGHRS and CDR2 is YFSETQ. CDR3 DNA: TGCGCCAGCAGTCGACAGGGAGAAGAGACCCAGTACTCC. Residues: CASSRQGEETQYS.

In this sample, this clonotype turned up many times. The chain has TRBV4-1 and TRBJ2-7, with D perhaps TRBD1 or TRBD2 (6 bases each). Per germline, CDR1 MGHRA and CDR2 YSYEKL. CDR3 length: 15 amino acids. V was trimmed by 1 base and J by 2 bases, leaving 12 bases between them. The CDR3 region is CASSQVGGPTYEQYF. CDR3 sequence (DNA): TGCGCCAGCAGCCAAGTGGGGGGCCCAACCTACGAGCAGTACTTC.

This clonotype appeared a few times. The V and J genes are TRBV18 and TRBJ2-5, with TRBD1 matching 7 bases. Germline V lookup: CDR1 KGHSH, CDR2 LQKENI. The CDR3 has 15 residues. V shed 6 bases, J shed 2 bases, and the junction held 9 bases outside the gene matches. CDR3 loop: CASSVGTDKQETQYF. The CDR3 bases are TGTGCCAGCTCGGTCGGGACAGACAAACAAGAGACCCAGTACTTC.

This rearrangement joins TRBV5-1 to TRBJ2-3, with 11 nucleotides matching TRBD2. With the DNA end fitting TRBJ2-5 better, the J assignment may be wrong. This CDR3 contains 14 residues. CDR1 SGHRS and CDR2 YFSETQ come from the germline V gene. CDR3 nucleotide sequence: TGCGCCAGCGGACAACTAGCGGGGGCCGAGACCCAGTACTTC. It yields the protein CASGQLAGAETQYF.

In its sample, this clonotype was seen many times. The rearrangement uses TRBV6-2 or TRBV6-3 and TRBJ2-3; perhaps TRBD1 as D (6 bases). V was trimmed by 4 bases and J by 3 bases, leaving 17 bases between them. Germline loops: CDR1 MNHEY, CDR2 SVGEGT. CDR3 size: 16 residues. Written as DNA, the CDR3 is TGTGCCAGCAGTTCAATTGGGCAGGGGCCGACAGATACGCAGTATTTT. As protein: CASSSIGQGPTDTQYF.

The V and J genes are TRBV19 and TRBJ1-3; tentatively, D is TRBD1 (5 bases). The CDR3 has 18 amino acids. The ends were cut back, 5 bases at V and 0 bases at J, with 20 bases in the middle. Germline CDR1 and CDR2: LNHDA and SQIVND (reference sequence). As DNA, the CDR3 is TGTGCCAGTAGTGGTCGGGACCTATGGGAACCCTCTGGAAACACCATATATTTT. This gives the protein CASSGRDLWEPSGNTIYF.

This clonotype was counted many times. The chain couples TRBV20-1 to TRBJ2-1, with TRBD2 identical over 12 bases. V shed 3 bases, J shed 8 bases, and the junction held 11 bases outside the gene matches. CDR3 length: 16 amino acids. Germline CDR1 is DFQATT and CDR2 is SNEGSKA (reference sequence). For the CDR3, the DNA is TGCAGTGCTAGTTCTCCTCGACTAGCGGGAGAATATGAGCAGTTCTTC. It encodes CSASSPRLAGEYEQFF.

This clonotype was observed many times. The rearrangement links TRBV19 to TRBJ2-5; 12 bases fit TRBD2. This CDR3 has 17 amino acids. Trimming at V came to 5 bases and at J to 5 bases, leaving 12 bases not matched to a gene. The V gene's germline CDR1 is LNHDA and CDR2 SQIVND (reference sequence). CDR3 residues: CASSFPPSSGGGETQYF. In DNA form, the CDR3 reads TGTGCCAGTAGTTTCCCTCCTTCTAGCGGGGGGGGGGAGACCCAGTACTTC.

This clonotype was found many times. CDR3 in amino acids: CASSLEGGRGYEQYF. In nucleotides, the CDR3 is TGCGCCAGCAGCTTGGAAGGGGGCAGGGGCTACGAGCAGTACTTC. This chain connects TRBV5-1 to TRBJ2-7; 7 positions match TRBD1. Looked up from germline, CDR1 is SGHRS and CDR2 is YFSETQ. CDR3 size: 15 residues. With V trimmed by 0 bases and J by 3 bases, 6 bases remained unmatched.

This clonotype came up many times. The gene calls are TRBV18 and TRBJ1-2, with D possibly being TRBD1 (5 bases). Trimming stripped 0 bases from V and 4 bases from J, with 9 bases between. Germline CDR1 reads KGHSH; CDR2 reads LQKENI. This CDR3 spans 14 amino acids. CDR3 region: CASSPPATGYGYTF. The CDR3, as DNA: TGTGCCAGCTCACCACCGGCAACAGGCTATGGCTACACCTTC.

This clonotype showed up many times. This rearrangement joins TRBV6-1 to TRBJ2-1, with D tentatively TRBD2 (6 bases). Germline V lookup: CDR1 MNHNS, CDR2 SASEGT. Between the trimmed V and J ends, which lost 7 bases and 0 bases, there was a span of 25 bases. CDR3 length: 19 residues. The CDR3 loop is CASTRLLVLAQNSYNEQFF. The DNA for the CDR3 is TGTGCCAGCACCCGACTACTTGTACTAGCCCAGAACTCCTACAATGAGCAGTTCTTC.

V usage is TRBV7-2 and J usage is TRBJ2-2; TRBD2 matches 12 bases. V shed 2 bases, J shed 5 bases, and the junction held 6 bases outside the gene matches. CDR1 and CDR2 (germline): SGHTA, FQGNSA. This CDR3 region has 17 residues. CDR3: CASSLLAGGPWTGELFF. DNA for the CDR3: TGTGCCAGCAGCTTACTAGCGGGGGGGCCGTGGACCGGGGAGCTGTTTTTT.

This clonotype has ten or more counts. This chain joins TRBV9 and TRBJ2-1, with 8 bases that match TRBD1. CDR3 length equals 15 residues. After removal of 7 bases from V and 5 bases from J, the junction contained 11 bases not matched to a gene. The germline V gene has CDR1 SGDLS and CDR2 YYNGEE. CDR3 in amino acids: CASDRGSPNNNEQFF. CDR3 nucleotides: TGTGCCAGCGACAGGGGCTCCCCTAACAACAATGAGCAGTTCTTC.

This clonotype has ten or more counts. The CDR3 sequence: CASRGDRNSYEQYF. CDR3 bases: TGTGCCAGCAGGGGGGACAGGAACTCCTACGAGCAGTACTTC. The chain carries TRBV2 and TRBJ2-7; TRBD1 matches 8 bases. CDR1 is SNHLY and CDR2 is FYNNEI in the germline V gene. CDR3 length equals 14 residues. Trimming at V came to 6 bases and at J to 0 bases, leaving 4 bases not matched to a gene.

The rearrangement joins TRBV6-1 to TRBJ2-2; D possibly uses TRBD1 or TRBD2 (5 bases each). V was shortened by 6 bases and J by 4 bases, with 9 bases between the two germline ends. CDR1 is MNHNS, CDR2 SASEGT, per germline. This CDR3 contains 13 residues. CDR3 coding DNA: TGTGCCAGCAGGGCGAGGGGCACCGGGGAGCTGTTTTTT. Its protein is CASRARGTGELFF.

V and J are TRBV7-7 and TRBJ2-7, with no clear D. The CDR3 consists of 13 residues. Trimming removed 5 bases at V and 5 bases at J, with 13 bases between. CDR1 is SSHAT and CDR2 is FNYEAQ in the germline V gene (reference sequence). The CDR3 reads CASSRTPGDEQYF. In DNA, the CDR3 is TGTGCCAGCAGCCGCACACCGGGTGACGAGCAGTACTTC.

As concerns this clonotype: A read error is the likely source, as a far larger clone sits one nucleotide away. The chain joins TRBV7-2 to TRBJ2-5; 7 bases line up with TRBD2. The V segment lost 5 bases and the J segment 11 bases; nucleotides outside the gene matches: 11. The germline CDR1 and CDR2 sequences are SGHTA and FQGNSA. The CDR3 runs 13 residues. In DNA form, the CDR3 reads TGTGCCAGCAGCGGGTGGACTAGTCGGGAGCAGTACTTC. Amino acid sequence: CASSGWTSREQYF.

This clonotype was detected ten times or more. This chain connects TRBV29-1 to TRBJ1-5; no firm D call. V was trimmed by 5 bases and J by 3 bases, leaving 14 bases between them. This CDR3 is 14 amino acids long. The germline CDR1 and CDR2 sequences are SQVTM and ANQGSEA. CDR3 sequence: CSVSTRGLNQPQHF. The DNA of the CDR3 is TGCAGCGTTTCGACCCGGGGTCTCAATCAGCCCCAGCATTTT.

This clonotype was seen at least ten times. The chain recombines TRBV6-1 with TRBJ2-1; D not certain. The CDR3 loop spans 15 amino acids. Germline values: CDR1 MNHNS, CDR2 SASEGT. V shed 1 base and J shed 10 bases, with 17 bases lying between them. The CDR3 sequence is CASSEGRWGYVEQFF. The CDR3 DNA follows: TGTGCCAGCAGTGAAGGCCGGTGGGGATATGTGGAGCAGTTCTTC.

The rearrangement uses TRBV11-2 and TRBJ1-4, with D perhaps matching TRBD1 (6 bases). Germline V gene sequence: CDR1 SGHAT, CDR2 FQNNGV. The CDR3 totals 15 residues. Trimming took off 5 bases at V and 7 bases at J, with 17 bases between the two ends. DNA of the CDR3: TGTGCCAGCAGCCGACAGGCCCTCTGGAGTGAAAAACTGTTTTTT. It translates to CASSRQALWSEKLFF.

This clonotype has at least ten counts. The gene calls are TRBV11-3 and TRBJ2-1, with 8 positions matching TRBD2. Germline lookup yields CDR1 SGHNT and CDR2 YENEEA. V lost 2 bases and J lost 9; bases outside the gene matches: 3. The CDR3 loop spans 13 amino acids. The CDR3 here is CASSLSGSTEQFF. Here the CDR3 DNA reads TGTGCCAGCAGCTTAAGCGGGAGTACTGAGCAGTTCTTC.